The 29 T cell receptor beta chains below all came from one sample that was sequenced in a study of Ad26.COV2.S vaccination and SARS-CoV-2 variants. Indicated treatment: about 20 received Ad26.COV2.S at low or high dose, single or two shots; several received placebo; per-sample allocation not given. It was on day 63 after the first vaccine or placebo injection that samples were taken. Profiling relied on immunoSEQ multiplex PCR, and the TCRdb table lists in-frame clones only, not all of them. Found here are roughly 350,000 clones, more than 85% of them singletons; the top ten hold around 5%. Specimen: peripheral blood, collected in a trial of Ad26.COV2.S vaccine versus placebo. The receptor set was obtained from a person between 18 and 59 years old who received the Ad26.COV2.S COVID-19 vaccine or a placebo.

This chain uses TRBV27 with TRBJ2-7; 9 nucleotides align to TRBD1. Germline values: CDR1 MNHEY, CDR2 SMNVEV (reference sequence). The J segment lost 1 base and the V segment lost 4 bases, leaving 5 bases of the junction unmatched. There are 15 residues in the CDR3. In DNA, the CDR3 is TGTGCCAGCAGTTCCCGACAGGGGGTGTCCTACGAGCAGTACTTC. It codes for CASSSRQGVSYEQYF.

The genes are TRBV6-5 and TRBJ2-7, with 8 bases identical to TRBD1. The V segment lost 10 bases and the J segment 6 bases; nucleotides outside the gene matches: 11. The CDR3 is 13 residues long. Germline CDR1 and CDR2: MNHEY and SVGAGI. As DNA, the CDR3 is TGTGCCACCAGGACAGGGTTCATTTTCGAGCAGTACTTC. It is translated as CATRTGFIFEQYF.

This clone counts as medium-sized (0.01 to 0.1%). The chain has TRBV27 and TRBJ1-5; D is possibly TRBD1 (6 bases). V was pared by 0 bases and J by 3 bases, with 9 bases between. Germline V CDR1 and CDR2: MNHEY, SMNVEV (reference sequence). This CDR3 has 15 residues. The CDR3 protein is CASSLSSGVNQPQHF. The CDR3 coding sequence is TGTGCCAGCAGTTTATCGTCAGGGGTCAATCAGCCCCAGCATTTT.

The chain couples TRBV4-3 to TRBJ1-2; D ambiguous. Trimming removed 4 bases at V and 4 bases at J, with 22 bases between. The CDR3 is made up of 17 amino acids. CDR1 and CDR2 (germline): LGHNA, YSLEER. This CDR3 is CASSLAPSDGWIYGYTF. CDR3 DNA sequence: TGCGCCAGCAGCCTAGCCCCCAGTGACGGCTGGATCTATGGCTACACCTTC.

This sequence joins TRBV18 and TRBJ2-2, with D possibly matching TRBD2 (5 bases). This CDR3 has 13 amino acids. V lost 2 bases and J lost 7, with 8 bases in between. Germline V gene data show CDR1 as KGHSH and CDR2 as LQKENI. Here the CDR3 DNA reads TGTGCCAGCTCACCAAACCGGGACGGGGAGCTGTTTTTT. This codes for CASSPNRDGELFF.

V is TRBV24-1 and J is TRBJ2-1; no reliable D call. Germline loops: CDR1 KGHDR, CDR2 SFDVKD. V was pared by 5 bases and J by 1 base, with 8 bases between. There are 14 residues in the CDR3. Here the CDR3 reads CATSAAASYNEQFF. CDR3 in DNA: TGTGCCACCAGTGCGGCTGCATCCTACAATGAGCAGTTCTTC.

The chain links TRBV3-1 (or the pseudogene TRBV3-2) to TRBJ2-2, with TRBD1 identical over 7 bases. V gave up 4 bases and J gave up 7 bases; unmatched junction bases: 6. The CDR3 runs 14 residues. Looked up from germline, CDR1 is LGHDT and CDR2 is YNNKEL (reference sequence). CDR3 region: CASSRSSGGGELFF. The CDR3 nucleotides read TGTGCCAGCAGCCGATCTTCAGGGGGCGGGGAGCTGTTTTTT.

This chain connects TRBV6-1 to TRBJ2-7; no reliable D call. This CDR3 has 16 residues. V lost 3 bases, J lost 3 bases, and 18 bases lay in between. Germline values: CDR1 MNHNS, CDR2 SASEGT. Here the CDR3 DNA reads TGTGCCAGCAGTGACCTCGGTCTCACAGCAAGCTACGAGCAGTACTTC. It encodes CASSDLGLTASYEQYF.

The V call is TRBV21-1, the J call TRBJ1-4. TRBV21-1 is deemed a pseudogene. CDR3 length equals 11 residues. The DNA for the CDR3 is TGTGCCAGCAGCAGTAATGAAAAACTGTTTTTT. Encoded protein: CASSSNEKLFF.

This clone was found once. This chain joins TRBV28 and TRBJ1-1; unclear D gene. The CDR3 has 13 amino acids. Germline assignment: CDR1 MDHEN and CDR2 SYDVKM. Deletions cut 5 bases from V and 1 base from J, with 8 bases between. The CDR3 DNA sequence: TGTGCCAGCAGTCGCGACCCGAACACTGAAGCTTTCTTT. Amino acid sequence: CASSRDPNTEAFF.

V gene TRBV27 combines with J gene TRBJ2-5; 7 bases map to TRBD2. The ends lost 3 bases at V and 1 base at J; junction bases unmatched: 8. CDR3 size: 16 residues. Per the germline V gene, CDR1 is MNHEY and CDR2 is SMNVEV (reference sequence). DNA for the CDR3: TGTGCCAGCAGTTTCGTGGGGGGGTCGAGCCAAGAGACCCAGTACTTC. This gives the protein CASSFVGGSSQETQYF.

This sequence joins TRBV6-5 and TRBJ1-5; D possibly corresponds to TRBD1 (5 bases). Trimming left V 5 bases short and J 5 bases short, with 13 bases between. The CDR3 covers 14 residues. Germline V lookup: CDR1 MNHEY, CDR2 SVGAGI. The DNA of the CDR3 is TGTGCCAGCAGTCACGGGGCCTGGGATCAGCCCCAGCATTTT. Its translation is CASSHGAWDQPQHF.

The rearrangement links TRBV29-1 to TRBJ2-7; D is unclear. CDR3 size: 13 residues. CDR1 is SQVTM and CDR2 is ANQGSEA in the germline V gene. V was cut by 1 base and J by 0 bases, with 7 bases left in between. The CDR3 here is CSVEVADSYEQYF. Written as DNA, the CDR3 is TGCAGCGTTGAAGTGGCAGACTCCTACGAGCAGTACTTC.

The CDR3 DNA sequence: TGTGCCAGCAGTGACAGACAGGGGGCGCTCACTGAAGCTTTCTTT. This gives the protein CASSDRQGALTEAFF. This rearrangement joins TRBV6-1 to TRBJ1-1; 10 positions agree with TRBD1. V dropped 3 bases and J dropped 4; count of bases not matched to a gene: 5. Per the germline V gene, CDR1 is MNHNS and CDR2 is SASEGT. The CDR3 is made up of 15 amino acids.

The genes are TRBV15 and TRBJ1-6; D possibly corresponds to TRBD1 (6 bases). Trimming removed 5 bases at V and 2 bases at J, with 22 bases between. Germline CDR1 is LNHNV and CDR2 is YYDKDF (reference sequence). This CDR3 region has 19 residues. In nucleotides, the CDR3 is TGTGCCACCAGCGGATTCGACTACCGGGACAAAGCCTATAATTCACCCCTCCACTTT. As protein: CATSGFDYRDKAYNSPLHF.

The CDR3 sequence: CATRTGGMDTEAFF. The CDR3 region has the DNA TGTGCCACTCGGACAGGGGGCATGGACACTGAAGCTTTCTTT. The rearrangement joins TRBV5-5 to TRBJ1-1; 11 bases map to TRBD1. Germline trimming cut 9 bases from V and 3 bases from J; bases unmatched to any gene: 7. This CDR3 region has 14 residues. CDR1 SGHKS and CDR2 YYEKEE come from the germline V gene (reference sequence).

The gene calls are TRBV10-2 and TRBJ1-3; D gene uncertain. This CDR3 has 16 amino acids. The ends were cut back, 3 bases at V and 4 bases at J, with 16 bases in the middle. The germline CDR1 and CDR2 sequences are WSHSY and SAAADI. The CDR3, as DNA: TGCGCCAGCAGTGACCGATCGGACGGGTTGGGAAACACCATATATTTT. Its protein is CASSDRSDGLGNTIYF.

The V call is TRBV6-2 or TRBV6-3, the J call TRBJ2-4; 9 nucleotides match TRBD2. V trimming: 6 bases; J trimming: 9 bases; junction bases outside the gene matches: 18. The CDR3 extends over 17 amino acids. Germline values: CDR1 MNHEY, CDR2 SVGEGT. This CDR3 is CASSRPTSGAQLGIQYF. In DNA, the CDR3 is TGTGCCAGCAGCCGCCCGACTAGCGGAGCCCAATTGGGCATTCAGTACTTC.

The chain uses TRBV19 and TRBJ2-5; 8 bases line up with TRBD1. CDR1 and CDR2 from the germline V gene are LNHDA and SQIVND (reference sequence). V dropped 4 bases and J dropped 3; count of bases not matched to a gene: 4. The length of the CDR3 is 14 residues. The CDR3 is CASSSRDRKETQYF. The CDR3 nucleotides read TGTGCCAGTAGTAGCCGGGACAGGAAAGAGACCCAGTACTTC.

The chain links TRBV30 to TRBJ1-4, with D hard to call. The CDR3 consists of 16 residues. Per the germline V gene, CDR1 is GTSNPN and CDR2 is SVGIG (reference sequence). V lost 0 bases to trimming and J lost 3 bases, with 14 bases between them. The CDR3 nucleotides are TGTGCCTGGAGTGTACGGTTAGACATGGCTAATGAAAAACTGTTTTTT. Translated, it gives CAWSVRLDMANEKLFF.

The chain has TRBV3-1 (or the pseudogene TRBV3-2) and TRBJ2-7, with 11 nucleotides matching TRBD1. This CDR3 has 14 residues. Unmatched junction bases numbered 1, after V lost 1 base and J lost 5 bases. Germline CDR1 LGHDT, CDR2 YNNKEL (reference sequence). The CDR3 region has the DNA TGTGCCAGCAGCCAAGGGACAGGGGGCGACGAGCAGTACTTC. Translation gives CASSQGTGGDEQYF.

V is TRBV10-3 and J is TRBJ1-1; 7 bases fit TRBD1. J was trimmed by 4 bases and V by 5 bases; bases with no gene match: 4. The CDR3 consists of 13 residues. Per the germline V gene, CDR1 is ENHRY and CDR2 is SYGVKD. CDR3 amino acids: CAISWRQGTEAFF. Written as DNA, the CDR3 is TGTGCCATCAGTTGGAGACAGGGCACTGAAGCTTTCTTT.

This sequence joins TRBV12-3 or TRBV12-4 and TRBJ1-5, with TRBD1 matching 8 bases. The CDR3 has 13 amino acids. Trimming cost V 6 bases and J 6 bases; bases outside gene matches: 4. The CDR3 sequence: CASRTGVGQPQHF. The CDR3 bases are TGTGCCAGCAGGACAGGGGTGGGTCAGCCCCAGCATTTT.

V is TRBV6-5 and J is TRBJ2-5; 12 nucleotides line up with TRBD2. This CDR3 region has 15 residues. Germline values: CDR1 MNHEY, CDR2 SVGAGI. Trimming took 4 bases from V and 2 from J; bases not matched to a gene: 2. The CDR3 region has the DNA TGTGCCAGCAGTTCCGGACTAGCGGGGCAAGAGACCCAGTACTTC. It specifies CASSSGLAGQETQYF.

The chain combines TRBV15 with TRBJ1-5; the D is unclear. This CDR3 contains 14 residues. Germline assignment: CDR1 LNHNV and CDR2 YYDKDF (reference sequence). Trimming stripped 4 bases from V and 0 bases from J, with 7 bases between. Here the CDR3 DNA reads TGTGCCACCAGCATTACGGTTAGCAATCAGCCCCAGCATTTT. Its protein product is CATSITVSNQPQHF.

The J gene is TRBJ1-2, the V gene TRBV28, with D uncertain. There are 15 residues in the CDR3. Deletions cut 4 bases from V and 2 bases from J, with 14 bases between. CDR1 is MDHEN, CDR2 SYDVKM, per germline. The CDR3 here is CASSSPAGVNYGYTF. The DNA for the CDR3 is TGTGCCAGCAGTTCCCCCGCCGGAGTCAACTATGGCTACACCTTC.

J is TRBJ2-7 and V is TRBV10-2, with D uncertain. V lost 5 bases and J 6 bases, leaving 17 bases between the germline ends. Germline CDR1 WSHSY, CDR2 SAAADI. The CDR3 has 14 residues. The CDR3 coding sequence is TGCGCCAGCAGTTCCCTACGCGCTCTCTCCGAGCAGTACTTC. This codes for CASSSLRALSEQYF.

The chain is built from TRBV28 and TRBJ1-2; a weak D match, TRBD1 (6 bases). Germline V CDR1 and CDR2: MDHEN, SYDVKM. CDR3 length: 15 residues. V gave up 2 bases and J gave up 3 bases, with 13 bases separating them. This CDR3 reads CASSLGSGEYYGYTF. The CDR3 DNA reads TGTGCCAGCAGTTTAGGGTCAGGGGAGTACTATGGCTACACCTTC.

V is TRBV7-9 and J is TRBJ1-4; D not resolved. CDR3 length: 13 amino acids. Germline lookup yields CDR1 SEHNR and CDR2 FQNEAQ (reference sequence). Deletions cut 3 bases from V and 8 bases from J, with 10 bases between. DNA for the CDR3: TGTGCCAGCAGCTTTGACTCAGACGAAAAACTGTTTTTT. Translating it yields CASSFDSDEKLFF.